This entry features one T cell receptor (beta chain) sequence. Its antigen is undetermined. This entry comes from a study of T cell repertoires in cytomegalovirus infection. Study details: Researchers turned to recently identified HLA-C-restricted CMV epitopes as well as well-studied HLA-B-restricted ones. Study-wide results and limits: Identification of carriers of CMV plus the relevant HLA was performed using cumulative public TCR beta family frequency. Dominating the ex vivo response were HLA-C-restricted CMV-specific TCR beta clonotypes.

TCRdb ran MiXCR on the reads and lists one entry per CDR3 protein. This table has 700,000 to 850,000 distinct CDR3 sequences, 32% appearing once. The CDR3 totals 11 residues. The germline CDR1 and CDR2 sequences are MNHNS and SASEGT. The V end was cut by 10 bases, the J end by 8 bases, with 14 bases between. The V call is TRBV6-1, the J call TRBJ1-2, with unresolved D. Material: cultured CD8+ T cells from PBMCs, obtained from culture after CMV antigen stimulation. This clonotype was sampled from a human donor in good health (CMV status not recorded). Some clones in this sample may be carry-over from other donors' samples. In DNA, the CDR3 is TGTGCCATCGATCTACCTAGGGGCTACACCTTC. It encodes CAIDLPRGYTF.